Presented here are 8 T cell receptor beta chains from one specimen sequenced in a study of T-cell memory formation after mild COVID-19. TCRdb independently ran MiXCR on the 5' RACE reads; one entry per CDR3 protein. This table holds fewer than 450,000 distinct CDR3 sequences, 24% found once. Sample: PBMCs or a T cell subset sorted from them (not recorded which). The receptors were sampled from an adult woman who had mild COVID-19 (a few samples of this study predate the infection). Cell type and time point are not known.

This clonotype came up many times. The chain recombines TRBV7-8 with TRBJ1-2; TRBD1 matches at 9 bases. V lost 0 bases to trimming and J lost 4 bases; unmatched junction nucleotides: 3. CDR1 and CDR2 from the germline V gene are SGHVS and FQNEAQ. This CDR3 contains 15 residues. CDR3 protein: CASSLAGQGVYGYTF. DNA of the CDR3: TGTGCCAGCAGCTTAGCGGGACAGGGAGTCTATGGCTACACCTTC.

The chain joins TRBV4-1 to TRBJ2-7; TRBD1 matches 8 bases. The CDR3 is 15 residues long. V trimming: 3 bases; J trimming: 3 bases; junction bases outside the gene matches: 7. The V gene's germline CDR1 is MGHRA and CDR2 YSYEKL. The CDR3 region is CASSHPGQVLYEQYF. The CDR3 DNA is TGCGCCAGCAGCCACCCGGGACAGGTTCTCTACGAGCAGTACTTC.

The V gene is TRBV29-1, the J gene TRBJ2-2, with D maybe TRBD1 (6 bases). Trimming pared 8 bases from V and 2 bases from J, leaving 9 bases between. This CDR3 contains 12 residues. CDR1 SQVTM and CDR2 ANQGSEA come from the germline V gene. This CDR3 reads CSTQGNTGELFF. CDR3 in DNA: TGCAGCACACAGGGAAACACCGGGGAGCTGTTTTTT.

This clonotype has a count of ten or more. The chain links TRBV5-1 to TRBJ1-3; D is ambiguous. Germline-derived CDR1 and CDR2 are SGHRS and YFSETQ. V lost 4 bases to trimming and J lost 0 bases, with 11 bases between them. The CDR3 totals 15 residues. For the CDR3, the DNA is TGCGCCAGCAGCCCGGATCCGAGCTCTGGAAACACCATATATTTT. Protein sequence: CASSPDPSSGNTIYF.

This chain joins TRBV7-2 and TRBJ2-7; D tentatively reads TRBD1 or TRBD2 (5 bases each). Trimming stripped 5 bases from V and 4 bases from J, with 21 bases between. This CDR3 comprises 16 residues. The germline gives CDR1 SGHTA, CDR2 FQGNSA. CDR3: CASSGSRDDIGYEQYF. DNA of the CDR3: TGTGCCAGCAGCGGGAGCAGGGATGATATAGGTTACGAGCAGTACTTC.

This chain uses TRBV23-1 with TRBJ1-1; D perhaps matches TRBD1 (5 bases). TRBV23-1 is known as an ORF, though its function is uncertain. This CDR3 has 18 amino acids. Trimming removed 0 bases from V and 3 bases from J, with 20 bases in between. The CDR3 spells CASSQSGGGRRDDTEAFF. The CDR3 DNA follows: TGCGCCAGCAGTCAATCTGGGGGGGGGAGGAGGGATGACACTGAAGCTTTCTTT.

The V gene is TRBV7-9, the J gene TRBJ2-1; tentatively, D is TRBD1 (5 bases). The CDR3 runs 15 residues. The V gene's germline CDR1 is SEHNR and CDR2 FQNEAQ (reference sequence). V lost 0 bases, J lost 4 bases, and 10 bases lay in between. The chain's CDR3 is CASSLAGHKYNEQFF. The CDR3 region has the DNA TGTGCCAGCAGCTTAGCGGGGCACAAGTACAATGAGCAGTTCTTC.

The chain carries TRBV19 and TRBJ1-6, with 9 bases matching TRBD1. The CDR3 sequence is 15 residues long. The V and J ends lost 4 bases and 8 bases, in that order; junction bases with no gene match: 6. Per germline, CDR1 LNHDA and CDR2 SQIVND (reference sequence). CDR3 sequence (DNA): TGTGCCAGTAGTACGACCGGGACAGGGTATTCACCCCTCCACTTT. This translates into CASSTTGTGYSPLHF.